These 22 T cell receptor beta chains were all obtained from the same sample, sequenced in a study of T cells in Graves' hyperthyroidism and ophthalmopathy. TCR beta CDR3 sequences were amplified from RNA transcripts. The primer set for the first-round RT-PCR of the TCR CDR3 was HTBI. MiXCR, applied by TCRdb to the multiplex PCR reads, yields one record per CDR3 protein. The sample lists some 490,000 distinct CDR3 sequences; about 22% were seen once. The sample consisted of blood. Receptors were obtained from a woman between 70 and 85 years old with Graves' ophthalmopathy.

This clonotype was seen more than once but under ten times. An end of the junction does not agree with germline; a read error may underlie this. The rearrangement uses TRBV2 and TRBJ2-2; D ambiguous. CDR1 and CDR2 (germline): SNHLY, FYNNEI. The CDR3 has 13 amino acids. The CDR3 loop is CAGRPDHTGELFF. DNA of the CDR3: TGTGCCGGCAGACCCGACCACACCGGGGAGCTGTTTTTT.

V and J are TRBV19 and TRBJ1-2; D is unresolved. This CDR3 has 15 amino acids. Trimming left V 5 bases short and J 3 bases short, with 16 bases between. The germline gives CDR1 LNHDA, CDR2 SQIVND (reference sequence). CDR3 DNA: TGTGCCAGTAGTCTCACCCTAGACGGATACTATGGCTACACCTTC. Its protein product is CASSLTLDGYYGYTF. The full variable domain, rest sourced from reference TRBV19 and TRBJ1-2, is DGGITQSPKYLFRKEGQNVTLSCEQNLNHDAMYWYRQDPGQGLRLIYYSQIVNDFQKGDIAEGYSVSREKKESFPLTVTSAQKNPTAFYLCASSLTLDGYYGYTFGSGTRLTVV.

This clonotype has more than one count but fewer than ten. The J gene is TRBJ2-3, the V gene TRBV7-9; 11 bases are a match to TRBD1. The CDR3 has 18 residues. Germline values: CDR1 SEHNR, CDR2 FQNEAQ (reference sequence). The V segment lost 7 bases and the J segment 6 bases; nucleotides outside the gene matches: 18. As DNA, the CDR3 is TGTGCCAGCAACACCGATCGCCCGGGACAGGGGGTTTCGGATACGCAGTATTTT. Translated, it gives CASNTDRPGQGVSDTQYF.

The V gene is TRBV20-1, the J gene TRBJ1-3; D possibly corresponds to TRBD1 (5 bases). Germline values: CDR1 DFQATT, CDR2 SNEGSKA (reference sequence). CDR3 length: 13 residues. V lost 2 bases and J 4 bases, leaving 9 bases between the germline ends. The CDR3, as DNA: TGCAGTGCTAGACCAGGGTCCGGAAACACCATATATTTT. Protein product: CSARPGSGNTIYF.

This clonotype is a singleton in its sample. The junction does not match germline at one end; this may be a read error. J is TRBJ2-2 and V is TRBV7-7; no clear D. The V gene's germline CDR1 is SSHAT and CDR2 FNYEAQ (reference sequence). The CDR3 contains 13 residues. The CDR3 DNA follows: TGTGCTAGCAGCTTAGGCTCCTATGGGGAGCTGTTTTTT. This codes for CASSLGSYGELFF.

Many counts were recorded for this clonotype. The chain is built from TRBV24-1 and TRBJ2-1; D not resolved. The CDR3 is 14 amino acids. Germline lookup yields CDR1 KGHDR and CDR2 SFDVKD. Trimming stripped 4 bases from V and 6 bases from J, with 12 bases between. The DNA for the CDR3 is TGTGCCACCAGTGAGGTGACTCCAGTCAATGAGCAGTTCTTC. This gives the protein CATSEVTPVNEQFF.

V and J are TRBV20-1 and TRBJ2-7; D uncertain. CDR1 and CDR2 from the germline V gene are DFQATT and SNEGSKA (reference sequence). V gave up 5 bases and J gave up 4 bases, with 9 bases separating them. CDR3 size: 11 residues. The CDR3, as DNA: TGCAGTGCTGCGGAAGCTTACGAGCAGTACTTC. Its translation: CSAAEAYEQYF.

In DNA form, the CDR3 reads TGTGCCAGCAGTGCCTCGGGTGGCGAGCAGTACTTC. The encoded protein is CASSASGGEQYF. The chain couples TRBV3-1 to TRBJ2-7; D is ambiguous. This CDR3 comprises 12 residues. The germline CDR1 and CDR2 sequences are LGHDT and YNNKEL (reference sequence). V was shortened by 6 bases and J by 6 bases, with 12 bases between the two germline ends.

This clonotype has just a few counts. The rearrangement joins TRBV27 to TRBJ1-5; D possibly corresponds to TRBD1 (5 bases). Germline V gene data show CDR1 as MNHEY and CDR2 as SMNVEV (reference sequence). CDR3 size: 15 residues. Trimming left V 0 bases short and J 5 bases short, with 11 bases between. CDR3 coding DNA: TGTGCCAGCAGTTTATCTGGGGGGGGAGATCAGCCCCAGCATTTT. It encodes CASSLSGGGDQPQHF.

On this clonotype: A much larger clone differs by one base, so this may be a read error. The CDR3 protein is CASSRLRGGSYGQYF. The CDR3 coding sequence is TGTGCCAGCAGCCGGCTCCGAGGGGGATCCTACGGGCAGTACTTC. The gene calls are TRBV28 and TRBJ2-7, with D perhaps matching TRBD1 (6 bases). The CDR3 covers 15 residues. Germline-derived CDR1 and CDR2 are MDHEN and SYDVKM.

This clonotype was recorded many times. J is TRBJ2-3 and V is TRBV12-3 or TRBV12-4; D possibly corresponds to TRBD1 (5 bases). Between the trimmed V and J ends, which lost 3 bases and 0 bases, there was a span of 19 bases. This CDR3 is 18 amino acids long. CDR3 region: CASSFSARVVVSTDTQYF. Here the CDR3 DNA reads TGTGCCAGCAGTTTCTCCGCCAGGGTCGTGGTTAGCACAGATACGCAGTATTTT.

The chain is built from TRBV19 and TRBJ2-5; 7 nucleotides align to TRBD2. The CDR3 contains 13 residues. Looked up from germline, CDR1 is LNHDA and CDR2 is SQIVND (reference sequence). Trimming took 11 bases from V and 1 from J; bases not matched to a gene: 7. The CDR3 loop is CAGPSGTQETQYF. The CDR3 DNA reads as TGTGCCGGCCCTAGCGGAACCCAAGAGACCCAGTACTTC.

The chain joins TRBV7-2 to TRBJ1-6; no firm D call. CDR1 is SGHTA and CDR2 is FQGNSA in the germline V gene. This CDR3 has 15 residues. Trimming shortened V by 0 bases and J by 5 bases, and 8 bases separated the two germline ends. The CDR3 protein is CASSLARRNNSPLHF. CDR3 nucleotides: TGTGCCAGCAGCTTAGCGCGACGGAATAATTCACCCCTCCACTTT.

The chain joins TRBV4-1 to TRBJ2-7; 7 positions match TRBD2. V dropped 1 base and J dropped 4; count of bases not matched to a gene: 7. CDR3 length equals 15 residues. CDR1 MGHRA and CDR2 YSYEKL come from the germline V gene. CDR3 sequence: CASSQGVLARYEQYF. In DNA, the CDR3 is TGCGCCAGCAGCCAAGGTGTACTAGCGAGATACGAGCAGTACTTC.

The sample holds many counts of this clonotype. The DNA of the CDR3 is TGTGCCAGCAGAGACCCGGTGGACGAGCAGTACTTC. Its translation: CASRDPVDEQYF. The rearrangement joins TRBV6-2 or TRBV6-3 to TRBJ2-7; D not certain. The CDR3 has 12 residues. CDR1 is MNHEY and CDR2 is SVGEGT in the germline V gene. The V end lost 6 bases, the J end lost 5 bases, and 11 bases lay between the germline ends.

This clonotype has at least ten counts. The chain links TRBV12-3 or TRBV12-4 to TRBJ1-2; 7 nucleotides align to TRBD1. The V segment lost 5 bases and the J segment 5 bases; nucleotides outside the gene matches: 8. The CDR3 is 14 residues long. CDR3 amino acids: CASSARTGDYGYTF. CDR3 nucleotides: TGTGCCAGCAGTGCCCGAACAGGGGATTATGGCTACACCTTC.

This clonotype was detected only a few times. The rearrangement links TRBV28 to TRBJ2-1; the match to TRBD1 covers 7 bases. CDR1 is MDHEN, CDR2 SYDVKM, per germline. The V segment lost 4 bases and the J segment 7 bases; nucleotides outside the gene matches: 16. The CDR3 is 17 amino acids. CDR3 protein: CASSSLMDGQVVNEQFF. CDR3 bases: TGTGCCAGCAGTTCGCTTATGGATGGACAGGTAGTAAATGAGCAGTTCTTC.

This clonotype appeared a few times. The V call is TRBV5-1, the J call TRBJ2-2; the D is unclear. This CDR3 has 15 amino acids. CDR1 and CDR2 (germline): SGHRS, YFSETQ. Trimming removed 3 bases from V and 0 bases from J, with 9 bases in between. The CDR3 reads CASSWAVTNTGELFF. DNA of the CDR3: TGCGCCAGCAGCTGGGCAGTTACGAACACCGGGGAGCTGTTTTTT.

CDR3: CASSAASDRVTDTQYF. CDR3 DNA sequence: TGTGCCAGCAGCGCCGCTAGCGACAGAGTTACAGATACGCAGTATTTT. This chain links TRBV9 with TRBJ2-3; TRBD2 is a possible D gene (6 bases). Germline V CDR1 and CDR2: SGDLS, YYNGEE. Deletions cut 3 bases from V and 3 bases from J, with 17 bases between. There are 16 residues in the CDR3.

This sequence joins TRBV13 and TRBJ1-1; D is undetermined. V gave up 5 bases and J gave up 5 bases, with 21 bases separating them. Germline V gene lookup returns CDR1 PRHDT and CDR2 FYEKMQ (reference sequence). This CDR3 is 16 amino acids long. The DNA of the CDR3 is TGTGCCAGCAGCCCCTTTCTAAGGGCTGCGGGAACTGAAGCTTTCTTT. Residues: CASSPFLRAAGTEAFF.

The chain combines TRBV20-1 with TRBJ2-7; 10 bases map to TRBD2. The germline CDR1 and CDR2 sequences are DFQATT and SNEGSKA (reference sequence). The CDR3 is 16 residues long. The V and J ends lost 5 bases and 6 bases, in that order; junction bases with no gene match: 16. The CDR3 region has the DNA TGCAGTGCTCAATCATCTAGCGGGAGACTACTCGGCGAGCAGTACTTC. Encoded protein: CSAQSSSGRLLGEQYF.

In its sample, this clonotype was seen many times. The CDR3 loop is CATSDAVGTSYDEQFF. The CDR3 nucleotides read TGTGCCACCAGTGACGCCGTAGGGACTAGTTACGATGAGCAGTTCTTC. The chain joins TRBV24-1 to TRBJ2-1; the match to TRBD2 covers 8 bases. The CDR3 contains 16 residues. Looked up from germline, CDR1 is KGHDR and CDR2 is SFDVKD. The ends lost 4 bases at V and 8 bases at J; junction bases unmatched: 12.